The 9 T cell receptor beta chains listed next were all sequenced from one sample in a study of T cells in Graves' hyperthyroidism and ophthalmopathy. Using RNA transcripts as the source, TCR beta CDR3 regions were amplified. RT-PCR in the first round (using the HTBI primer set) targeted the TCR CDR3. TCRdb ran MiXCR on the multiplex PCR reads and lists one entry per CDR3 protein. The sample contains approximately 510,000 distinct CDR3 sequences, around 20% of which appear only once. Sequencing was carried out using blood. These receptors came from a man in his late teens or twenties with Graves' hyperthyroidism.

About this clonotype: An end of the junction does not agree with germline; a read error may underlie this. For the CDR3, the DNA is TGCGCCAACAGCTTGGCCCCCTTCGTGCTCCAAGAGACCCAGTACTTC. Translated: CANSLAPFVLQETQYF. The chain uses TRBV5-1 and TRBJ2-5, with D hard to call. Germline values: CDR1 SGHRS, CDR2 YFSETQ. CDR3 length: 16 amino acids.

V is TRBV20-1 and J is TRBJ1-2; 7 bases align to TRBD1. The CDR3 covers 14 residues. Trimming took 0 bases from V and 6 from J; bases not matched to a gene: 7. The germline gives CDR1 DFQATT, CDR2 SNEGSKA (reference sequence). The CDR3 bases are TGCAGTGCTAGAGATCCAGCACAGGGGAATGGCTACACCTTC. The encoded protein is CSARDPAQGNGYTF.

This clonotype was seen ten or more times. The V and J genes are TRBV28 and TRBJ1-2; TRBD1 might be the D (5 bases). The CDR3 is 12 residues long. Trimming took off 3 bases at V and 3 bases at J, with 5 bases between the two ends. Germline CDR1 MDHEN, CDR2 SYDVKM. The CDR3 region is CASSLGDYGYTF. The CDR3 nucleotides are TGTGCCAGCAGTTTGGGGGACTATGGCTACACCTTC.

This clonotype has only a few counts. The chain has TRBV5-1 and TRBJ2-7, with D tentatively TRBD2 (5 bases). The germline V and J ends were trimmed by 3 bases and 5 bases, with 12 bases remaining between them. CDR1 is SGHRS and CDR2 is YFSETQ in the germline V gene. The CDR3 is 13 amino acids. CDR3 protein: CASSSAPGDEQYF. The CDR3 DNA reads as TGCGCCAGCAGCTCCGCCCCCGGGGACGAGCAGTACTTC. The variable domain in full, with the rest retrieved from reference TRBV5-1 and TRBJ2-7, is KAGVTQTPRYLIKTRGQQVTLSCSPISGHRSVSWYQQTPGQGLQFLFEYFSETQRNKGNFPGRFSGRQFSNSRSEMNVSTLELGDSALYLCASSSAPGDEQYFGPGTRLTVT.

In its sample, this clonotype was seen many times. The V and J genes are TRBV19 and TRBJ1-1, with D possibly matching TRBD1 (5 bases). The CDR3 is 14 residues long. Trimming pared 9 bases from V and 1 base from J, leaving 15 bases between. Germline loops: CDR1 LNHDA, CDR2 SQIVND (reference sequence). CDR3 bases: TGTGCCAGCACCCGGGGCCCTGGGAACACTGAAGCTTTCTTT. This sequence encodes CASTRGPGNTEAFF.

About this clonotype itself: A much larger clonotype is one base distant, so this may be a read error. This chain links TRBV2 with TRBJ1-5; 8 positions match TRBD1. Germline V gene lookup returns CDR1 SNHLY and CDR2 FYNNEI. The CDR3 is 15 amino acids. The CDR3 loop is CASSDDRGSNQPQQF. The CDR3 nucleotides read TGTGCCAGCAGCGACGACAGGGGCTCAAATCAGCCCCAGCAGTTT.

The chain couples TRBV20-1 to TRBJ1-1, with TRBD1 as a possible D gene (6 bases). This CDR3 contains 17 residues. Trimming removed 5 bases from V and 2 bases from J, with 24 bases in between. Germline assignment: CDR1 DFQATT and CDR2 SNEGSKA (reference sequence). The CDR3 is CSAPGQSSTASNTEAFF. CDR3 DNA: TGCAGTGCTCCCGGACAGTCCTCGACGGCTAGTAACACTGAAGCTTTCTTT.

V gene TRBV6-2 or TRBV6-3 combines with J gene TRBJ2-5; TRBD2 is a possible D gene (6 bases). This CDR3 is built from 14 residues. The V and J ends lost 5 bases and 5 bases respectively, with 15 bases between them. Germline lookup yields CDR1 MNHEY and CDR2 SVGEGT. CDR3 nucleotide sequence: TGTGCCAGCAGTCGCCTAGCGCGGTGGGAGACCCAGTACTTC. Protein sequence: CASSRLARWETQYF.

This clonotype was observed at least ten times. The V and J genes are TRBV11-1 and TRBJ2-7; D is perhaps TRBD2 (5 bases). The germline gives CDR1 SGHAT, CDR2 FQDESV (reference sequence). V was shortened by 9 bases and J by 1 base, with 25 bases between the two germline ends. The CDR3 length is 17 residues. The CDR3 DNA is TGTGCCAGTTCAGCCGCTGGGTGGGGAGCTCCGTCCTACGAGCAGTACTTC. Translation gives CASSAAGWGAPSYEQYF.